The 17 T cell receptor beta chains below were found in one sample sequenced in a study of cytomegalovirus exposure and HLA in healthy donors. Use of 60 Vbeta and 13 Jbeta primers characterized the PCR. Repertoires were generated with immunoSEQ multiplex PCR, while TCRdb's copy carries only in-frame clones and drops some. The sample comprises 95,000 to 150,000 clones, over 65% of which are singletons, and under 13% rests with the top ten. Sequenced: PBMCs. The receptor set was obtained from a young man in good health and CMV-seropositive.

J is TRBJ2-3 and V is TRBV5-1; the match to TRBD2 covers 7 bases. CDR3 length equals 15 residues. The V gene end was trimmed by 6 bases and the J gene end by 4 bases; junction bases not matched to a gene: 11. Germline values: CDR1 SGHRS, CDR2 YFSETQ. DNA for the CDR3: TGCGCCAGCAACCGCATAGCGGGCAGACCAGATACGCAGTATTTT. The encoded protein is CASNRIAGRPDTQYF.

J is TRBJ2-7 and V is TRBV13; 9 positions match TRBD1. The CDR3 is made up of 15 amino acids. Germline CDR1 and CDR2: PRHDT and FYEKMQ (reference sequence). The V and J ends lost 5 bases and 2 bases, in that order; junction bases with no gene match: 7. The CDR3 sequence: CASSAGTGRAYEQYF. The DNA of the CDR3 is TGTGCCAGCAGCGCAGGGACAGGGAGGGCCTACGAGCAGTACTTC.

The chain has TRBV27 and TRBJ1-5, with 8 bases aligning to TRBD1. With V trimmed by 5 bases and J by 9 bases, 15 bases remained unmatched. Germline CDR1 is MNHEY and CDR2 is SMNVEV (reference sequence). The CDR3 extends over 16 amino acids. CDR3 protein: CASSGSGTGRFGPQHF. CDR3 DNA: TGTGCCAGCAGTGGCTCCGGGACAGGTCGGTTTGGGCCCCAGCATTTT.

This chain uses TRBV4-3 with TRBJ2-1, with D perhaps TRBD2 (5 bases). The CDR3 covers 15 residues. Germline V CDR1 and CDR2: LGHNA, YSLEER. V lost 2 bases and J 4 bases, leaving 12 bases between the germline ends. The DNA of the CDR3 is TGCGCCAGCAGCCAAATGGTAAGCGGATACAATGAGCAGTTCTTC. This translates into CASSQMVSGYNEQFF.

V is TRBV7-9 and J is TRBJ1-1; D is ambiguous. CDR1 and CDR2 (germline): SEHNR, FQNEAQ (reference sequence). V was pared by 5 bases and J by 7 bases, with 14 bases between. The CDR3 runs 13 residues. This CDR3 reads CASSPPGRVEAFF. The DNA for the CDR3 is TGTGCCAGCAGCCCCCCGGGGAGAGTTGAAGCTTTCTTT.

This CDR3 reads CASSQGAAEAETQYF. CDR3 in DNA: TGTGCCAGCAGCCAAGGGGCGGCGGAGGCCGAGACCCAGTACTTC. This chain links TRBV4-2 with TRBJ2-5; D is possibly TRBD2 (5 bases). This CDR3 region has 15 residues. V lost 1 base and J 5 bases, leaving 14 bases between the germline ends. Germline V lookup: CDR1 LGHNA, CDR2 YNFKEQ.

This clone was counted a single time. V and J are TRBV5-6 and TRBJ2-2, with 8 bases lining up with TRBD1. Germline CDR1 and CDR2: SGHDT and YYEEEE. This CDR3 has 16 amino acids. The junction had 9 bases not matched to a gene; V was cut back by 4 bases and J by 4 bases. As DNA, the CDR3 is TGTGCCAGCAGCCTCGGGACAGGCTCGGGCACCGGGGAGCTGTTTTTT. It encodes CASSLGTGSGTGELFF.

Comment on this clone: One junction end disagrees with the germline gene, perhaps due to a read error. This chain connects TRBV7-9 to TRBJ2-7, with D hard to call. The CDR3 loop spans 14 amino acids. The germline gives CDR1 SEHNR, CDR2 FQNEAQ (reference sequence). In nucleotides, the CDR3 is TGTTCCAGCAGCCTTAACCCGGGTCCCTACGAGCAGTACTTC. Translating it yields CSSSLNPGPYEQYF.

The chain links TRBV27 to TRBJ2-3; 11 bases map to TRBD2. This CDR3 contains 19 residues. The J segment lost 5 bases and the V segment lost 8 bases, leaving 21 bases of the junction unmatched. CDR1 and CDR2 (germline): MNHEY, SMNVEV (reference sequence). CDR3 amino acids: CASYPSTDDSGRAKDTQYF. CDR3 DNA sequence: TGTGCCAGCTATCCGAGCACCGATGATAGCGGGAGGGCCAAAGATACGCAGTATTTT.

This clone was counted only a few times. The chain recombines TRBV13 with TRBJ2-5, with 14 bases fitting TRBD2. Germline trimming cut 0 bases from V and 4 bases from J; bases unmatched to any gene: 7. Germline CDR1 and CDR2: PRHDT and FYEKMQ (reference sequence). This CDR3 region has 18 residues. The CDR3 spells CASSLGRGGTSGRETQYF. The CDR3, as DNA: TGTGCCAGCAGCTTAGGCAGGGGCGGGACTAGCGGGAGAGAGACCCAGTACTTC.

CDR3 in DNA: TGTGCCACCAGCCGGGACAGATTGTTAAACTACGAGCAGTACTTC. Translation gives CATSRDRLLNYEQYF. The genes are TRBV15 and TRBJ2-7; 7 positions agree with TRBD1. Germline CDR1 and CDR2: LNHNV and YYDKDF (reference sequence). V shed 5 bases, J shed 3 bases, and the junction held 10 bases outside the gene matches. This CDR3 contains 15 residues.

The V gene is TRBV11-1, the J gene TRBJ2-4, with 8 bases identical to TRBD1. V lost 5 bases and J lost 9; bases outside the gene matches: 9. The CDR3 is 14 amino acids. Looked up from germline, CDR1 is SGHAT and CDR2 is FQDESV (reference sequence). The CDR3 protein is CASSPSGQVRIQYF. The CDR3 bases are TGTGCCAGCAGCCCCTCGGGACAGGTCCGCATTCAGTACTTC.

The V call is TRBV9, the J call TRBJ2-3; TRBD2 matches 9 bases. Trimming took 4 bases from V and 2 from J; bases not matched to a gene: 11. The CDR3 runs 17 residues. CDR1 is SGDLS and CDR2 is YYNGEE in the germline V gene. The CDR3 coding sequence is TGTGCCAGCAGCCCCCGGGCGGCGGGAGGGCCCACAGATACGCAGTATTTT. Protein product: CASSPRAAGGPTDTQYF.

For the CDR3, the DNA is TGCGCCAGCGCCGCAGCGGGGGAGTACAATGAGCAGTTCTTC. Residues: CASAAAGEYNEQFF. This chain uses TRBV5-1 with TRBJ2-1; 8 nucleotides align to TRBD2. Germline values: CDR1 SGHRS, CDR2 YFSETQ. Losses at the gene ends were 7 bases for V and 4 bases for J; bases not matched to a gene: 7. The CDR3 covers 14 residues.

The chain couples TRBV7-2 to TRBJ1-5, with 8 bases aligning to TRBD1. The CDR3 spans 16 residues. Germline V gene sequence: CDR1 SGHTA, CDR2 FQGNSA. V shed 6 bases, J shed 5 bases, and the junction held 12 bases outside the gene matches. The CDR3 DNA reads TGTGCCAGCAGGGTAGGCGGACAGGGAACTGATCAGCCCCAGCATTTT. Amino acid sequence: CASRVGGQGTDQPQHF.

The rearrangement joins TRBV10-1 to TRBJ2-7; the match to TRBD1 covers 8 bases. Per the germline V gene, CDR1 is WNHNN and CDR2 is SYGVQD (reference sequence). The CDR3 length is 14 residues. V shed 4 bases and J 7 bases; nucleotides not matched to a gene: 9. CDR3 protein: CASSAGQGAREQYF. The CDR3 DNA sequence: TGCGCCAGCAGTGCAGGCCAGGGGGCTCGGGAGCAGTACTTC.

The genes are TRBV28 and TRBJ2-7; 9 bases line up with TRBD1. This CDR3 is 13 amino acids long. Germline V gene lookup returns CDR1 MDHEN and CDR2 SYDVKM. V lost 6 bases, J lost 5 bases, and 5 bases stayed unmatched. CDR3 in DNA: TGTGCCAGCAGCGGGACAGGGAGGCACGAGCAGTACTTC. Translation gives CASSGTGRHEQYF.